This entry concerns a single T cell receptor (beta chain). The antigen is unknown. Being one base from a much bigger clone, this may be a read error. The CDR3 loop spans 14 amino acids. These data come from a study of T cells in Graves' hyperthyroidism and ophthalmopathy. The study's findings and limits: Most clonotypes that expanded in the thyroid above 0.001 also showed up in blood. Model output signaled ophthalmopathy a median 6.5 months ahead of onset. Through a model of 13 V-J features, ophthalmopathy was separated from stable hyperthyroidism.

RNA transcripts gave rise to amplified TCR beta CDR3 regions. First-round RT-PCR targeting the TCR CDR3 was performed with the HTBI primer set. From the multiplex PCR reads, TCRdb called clonotypes with MiXCR, one entry per CDR3 protein. The table lists a few hundred thousand distinct CDR3 sequences, approximately 14% of them singletons. Stability of Graves' hyperthyroidism was defined as absent ophthalmopathy progression within 18 months. This rearrangement joins TRBV12-3 or TRBV12-4 to TRBJ2-7; TRBD1 agrees at 7 bases. The clonotype was recovered from a woman aged 25-40 years with Graves' hyperthyroidism. Sequenced sample: blood. This CDR3 is CAGSSSGTAYEQYF. The CDR3 nucleotides read TGTGCCGGCAGTTCATCCGGGACAGCCTACGAGCAGTACTTC.